This entry features one T cell receptor (beta chain) sequence. As yet, its antigen is unknown. A single base separates this from a much larger clone, so it may be a read error. MiXCR, run by TCRdb on the 5' RACE reads, gives a single entry per CDR3 protein. Of about 100,000 distinct CDR3 sequences detected, approximately 4% appear once; the ten largest clones hold about 20%. Time point noted: sample taken at primary tumor resection. Frozen PBMC, nontumor lung or tumor provided whole RNA, which was sequenced unsorted. This specimen comes from a study of spatial heterogeneity in lung cancer. Study results and caveats: It was found that expanded intratumoral alpha and beta TCR counts tracked tumor mutation counts.

Germline V gene lookup returns CDR1 SEHNR and CDR2 FQNEAQ (reference sequence). The CDR3 covers 12 residues. V dropped 5 bases and J dropped 10 bases, with 12 bases sitting between them. The V and J genes are TRBV7-9 and TRBJ2-1; D gene unclear. This specimen was lung tumor tissue, taken at surgery. This clonotype was obtained from a male donor with early-stage non-small cell lung cancer. CDR3 amino acids: CASSPNWVEQFF. The CDR3 DNA reads TGTGCCAGCAGCCCGAATTGGGTGGAGCAGTTCTTC.